This TCR beta chain was profiled in a study of cytomegalovirus exposure and HLA in healthy donors. Overall study results and limits: Associated with cytomegalovirus, according to the listing, were some 180 TCR beta chains.

Concerning this clone itself: Antigen unknown.

Sequenced by immunoSEQ multiplex PCR; TCRdb stores in-frame clones only, minus some. The sample carries about 150,000 clones, 70% to 85% recorded once. The donors were in the approximately 120-subject validation cohort, distinct from the 666-subject first cohort. There are 13 residues in the CDR3. Trimming removed 5 bases at V and 6 bases at J, with 16 bases between. Germline V lookup: CDR1 SQVTM, CDR2 ANQGSEA. The chain employs TRBV29-1 and TRBJ1-1; no definite D call. The TCR originated in a man aged 25-45 years in good health and CMV-seropositive. Sequencing input: PBMCs. The CDR3 nucleotides are TGCAGCGTTCGCCAGGCCAAAGTGGCTGAAGCTTTCTTT. It yields the protein CSVRQAKVAEAFF.